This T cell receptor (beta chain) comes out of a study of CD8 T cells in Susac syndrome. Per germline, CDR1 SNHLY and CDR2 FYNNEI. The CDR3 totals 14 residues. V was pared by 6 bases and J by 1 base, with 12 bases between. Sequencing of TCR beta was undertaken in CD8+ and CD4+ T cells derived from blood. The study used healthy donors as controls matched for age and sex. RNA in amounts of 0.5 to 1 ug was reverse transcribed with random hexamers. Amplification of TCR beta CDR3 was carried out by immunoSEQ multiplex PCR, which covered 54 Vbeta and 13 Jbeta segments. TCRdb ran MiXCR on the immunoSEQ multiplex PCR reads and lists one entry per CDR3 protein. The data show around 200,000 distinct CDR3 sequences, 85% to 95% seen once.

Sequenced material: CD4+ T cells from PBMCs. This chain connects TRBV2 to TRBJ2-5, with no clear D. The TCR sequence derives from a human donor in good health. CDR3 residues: CASRPGPSQETQYF. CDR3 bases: TGTGCCAGCAGGCCTGGCCCTAGCCAAGAGACCCAGTACTTC.